A selection of T cell receptor beta chains follows, all from one sample in a study of T cell repertoires in aging, cancer and after chemotherapy. TCRdb re-called the multiplex PCR reads through MiXCR, storing one row per CDR3 protein. The sample has approximately 10,000 distinct CDR3 sequences; 25% to 30% are singletons. The specimen sequenced was blood. These receptors came from a human donor in good health. Each CDR3 is given with its conserved first and last residue. The D gene is left open where the match is weak. Part of the rows lack a size; the others show once, few, many or a class for expanded clones.

TRBV30	TRBJ2-1	few	TRBD2	CAWSVWASGYNEQFF	TGTGCCTGGAGTGTCTGGGCTAGCGGCTACAATGAGCAGTTCTTC
TRBV19	TRBJ1-6	-	-	CASSPYGGANSPLHF	TGTGCCAGTAGTCCGTACGGGGGCGCCAATTCACCCCTCCACTTT
TRBV13	TRBJ1-1	few	TRBD1	CASQGQGYTEAFF	TGTGCCAGCCAGGGACAGGGGTACACTGAAGCTTTCTTT
TRBV10-2	TRBJ2-7	few	-	CASSEGQQYF	TGCGCCAGCAGTGAAGGTCAGCAGTACTTC
TRBV20-1	TRBJ2-3	-	TRBD2	CSARVSSGLTDTQYF	TGCAGTGCTAGAGTTTCTAGCGGGCTAACAGATACGCAGTATTTT
TRBV12-3/TRBV12-4	TRBJ2-5	few	-	CASSLFVGETQYF	TGTGCCAGCAGTTTATTTGTCGGGGAGACCCAGTACTTC
TRBV7-2	TRBJ2-7	medium-sized	TRBD1	CASTTGQGAYEQYF	TGTGCCAGCACGACCGGACAGGGAGCCTACGAGCAGTACTTC
TRBV6-4	TRBJ2-2	few	-	CASSDRGTGELFF	TGTGCCAGCAGTGACAGGGGCACCGGGGAGCTGTTTTTT
TRBV14	TRBJ1-2	few	-	CASSPLGGLTNYGYTF	TGTGCCAGCAGCCCACTCGGCGGATTAACTAACTATGGCTACACCTTC
TRBV28	TRBJ1-4	-	-	CASSLGPGAGEKLFF	TGTGCCAGCAGTTTAGGTCCGGGAGCCGGTGAAAAACTGTTTTTT
TRBV28	TRBJ2-7	-	-	CASSRQRRRYEQYF	TGTGCCAGCAGCCGACAGCGGAGGCGGTACGAGCAGTACTTC
TRBV6-5	TRBJ2-5	-	-	CATEGLGETQYF	TGTGCGACGGAGGGTTTGGGGGAGACCCAGTACTTC
TRBV4-2	TRBJ1-2	few	-	CASSQDQGTNSPYGYTF	TGTGCCAGCAGCCAAGATCAGGGGACTAACTCCCCCTATGGCTACACCTTC
TRBV10-2	TRBJ2-7	-	-	CASSEVGGLRSEQYF	TGCGCCAGCAGTGAGGTGGGCGGTTTAAGAAGCGAGCAGTACTTC
TRBV5-6	TRBJ1-1	-	-	CASSRLLTEAFF	TGTGCCAGCAGTCGTCTTCTCACTGAAGCTTTCTTT
TRBV7-2	TRBJ2-7	-	TRBD2	CASSQTGTSKGEQYF	TGTGCCAGCAGCCAAACCGGGACTAGCAAAGGCGAGCAGTACTTC
TRBV6-2/TRBV6-3	TRBJ2-3	few	TRBD2	CASGRGTQYF	TGTGCCAGTGGGAGGGGTACGCAGTATTTT
TRBV6-1	TRBJ2-7	few	TRBD2	CASSLEGGFGTYEQYF	TGTGCCAGCAGCTTAGAGGGAGGGTTTGGCACCTACGAGCAGTACTTC
TRBV28	TRBJ1-4	-	-	CASKVKGEKLFF	TGTGCCAGCAAGGTAAAGGGTGAAAAACTGTTTTTT
TRBV19	TRBJ2-1	few	TRBD2	CASSMVASGNNEQFF	TGTGCCAGTAGTATGGTTGCTAGCGGAAACAATGAGCAGTTCTTC
TRBV6-5	TRBJ2-2	medium-sized	-	CASSYSGNTGELFF	TGTGCCAGCAGTTACTCGGGGAACACCGGGGAGCTGTTTTTT
TRBV12-3/TRBV12-4	TRBJ2-5	-	-	CASRAKETQYF	TGTGCCAGCAGGGCCAAAGAGACCCAGTACTTC
TRBV6-2/TRBV6-3	TRBJ2-3	-	-	CASSYYLASTDTQYF	TGTGCCAGCAGTTACTACCTAGCTAGCACAGATACGCAGTATTTT
TRBV10-3	TRBJ2-7	-	-	CAIRRVGYEQYF	TGTGCCATCAGGAGAGTTGGCTACGAGCAGTACTTC
TRBV28	TRBJ1-1	-	-	CASSLSTGRAEAFF	TGTGCCAGCAGTTTATCGACGGGGAGGGCTGAAGCTTTCTTT
TRBV12-3/TRBV12-4	TRBJ2-7	medium-sized	-	CASSPSTHEQYF	TGTGCCAGCAGTCCCTCCACCCACGAGCAGTACTTC
TRBV19	TRBJ2-7	few	TRBD1	CASSITGGFSEQYF	TGTGCCAGTAGTATTACAGGGGGGTTTAGCGAGCAGTACTTC
TRBV4-1	TRBJ1-6	-	TRBD1	CASSQDSQGAWSPLHF	TGCGCCAGCAGCCAAGATTCTCAGGGGGCATGGTCACCCCTCCACTTT
TRBV19	TRBJ2-3	few	-	CASSSRVRDTQYF	TGTGCCAGTAGTAGCAGGGTTAGGGATACGCAGTATTTT